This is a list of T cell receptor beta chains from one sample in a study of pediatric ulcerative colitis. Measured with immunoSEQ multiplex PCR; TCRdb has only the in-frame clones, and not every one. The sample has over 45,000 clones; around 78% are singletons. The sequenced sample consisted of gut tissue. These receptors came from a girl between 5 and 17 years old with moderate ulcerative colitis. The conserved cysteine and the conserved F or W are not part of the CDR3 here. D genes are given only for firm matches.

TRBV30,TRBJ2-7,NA,AWSVSGGEQY
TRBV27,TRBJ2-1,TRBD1,ASSFLDRSPSYNEQF
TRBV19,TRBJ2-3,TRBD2,ASSTMGLAGLVDTQY
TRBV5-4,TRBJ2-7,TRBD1,AIRDRGSYEQY
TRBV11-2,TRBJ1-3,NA,ASSPRDTLSGNTIY
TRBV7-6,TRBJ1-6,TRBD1,ASSLGTGVPNSPLH
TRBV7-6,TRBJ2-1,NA,ASSSGLYNEQF
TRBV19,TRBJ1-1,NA,ASSIGRRMNTEAF
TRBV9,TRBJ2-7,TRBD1,ASSALSGTGEQY
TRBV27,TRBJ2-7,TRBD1,ASSPRGTGVGEQY
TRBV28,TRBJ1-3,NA,ASSLRGGPLDTIY
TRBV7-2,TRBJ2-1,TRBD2,ASSSTSGNEQF
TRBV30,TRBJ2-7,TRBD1,AWSRQGEAYEQY
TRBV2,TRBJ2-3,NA,ASSGLKLASTDTQY
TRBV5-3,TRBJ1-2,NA,ARIDRFGYLLGYT
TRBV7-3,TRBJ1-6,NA,ASSPGVILSPLH
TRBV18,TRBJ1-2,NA,ASSRTGANYGYT
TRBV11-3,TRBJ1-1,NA,ASSLDLGATDTEAF
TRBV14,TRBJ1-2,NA,ASSQEAGGPYGYT
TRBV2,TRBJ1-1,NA,ASRALLTQVAEAF
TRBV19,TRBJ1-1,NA,ASSIRSTEAF
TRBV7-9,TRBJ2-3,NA,ASSFLPGSRTDTQY
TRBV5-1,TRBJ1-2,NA,ASSSSGTIYGYT
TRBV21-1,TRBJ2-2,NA,ASNEGQAGELF
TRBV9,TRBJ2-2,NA,ASSVRNTGELF
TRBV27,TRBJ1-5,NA,ASSSIREDQPQH
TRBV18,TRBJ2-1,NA,ASSPYASGYNEQF
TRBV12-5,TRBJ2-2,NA,ASGLQSAGELF
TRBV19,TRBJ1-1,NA,ASRSGGHTEAF